These T cell receptor beta chains were read from a single sample in a study of a mutant IDH1 vaccine in newly diagnosed glioma. Here immunoSEQ multiplex PCR was the method, and the copy in TCRdb shows in-frame clones only, minus some. The sample lists some 55,000 clones; more than 80% were seen once. These receptors' targets are unknown. The sequencing here drew on PBMCs, taken from a glioma patient whose treatment included an IDH1 peptide vaccine. Receptors originate from a woman aged 40 to 50 with glioma. Both conserved end residues are part of each CDR3. A D gene is named only where the DNA matches it firmly. Size values are once, few and many counts, or a class for expanded clones, and some rows have none.

NA	NA	TRBV6-1	TRBJ2-7	CATFREGLTFYEQYF	TGTGCCACCTTTCGAGAGGGACTTACATTCTACGAGCAGTACTTC
NA	NA	TRBV9	TRBJ2-1	CASSVLGANNEQFF	TGTGCCAGCAGCGTGCTAGGGGCCAACAATGAGCAGTTCTTC
TRBD1	NA	TRBV19	TRBJ2-5	CASKGTAYQETQYF	TGTGCCAGTAAGGGGACAGCGTACCAAGAGACCCAGTACTTC
NA	NA	TRBV27	TRBJ2-7	CASSPRGPSYSYEQYF	TGTGCCAGCAGTCCCCGGGGGCCTTCTTACTCCTACGAGCAGTACTTC
NA	few	TRBV28	TRBJ1-5	CASSSAAQPQHF	TGTGCCAGCAGTTCCGCAGCCCAGCCCCAGCATTTT
NA	NA	TRBV4-1	TRBJ2-5	CASSRAAPETQYF	TGCGCCAGCAGCCGCGCTGCCCCGGAGACCCAGTACTTC
TRBD1	NA	TRBV5-1	TRBJ2-7	CASSPGDRVYHEQYF	TGCGCCAGCAGCCCAGGGGACAGGGTTTACCACGAGCAGTACTTC
TRBD1	NA	TRBV29-1	TRBJ1-2	CSVDLTGDGYTF	TGCAGCGTTGACCTCACAGGGGATGGCTACACCTTC
TRBD2	NA	TRBV4-3	TRBJ2-1	CASSPRALAGGEQFF	TGCGCCAGCAGCCCAAGAGCACTAGCGGGGGGTGAGCAGTTCTTC
NA	NA	TRBV4-2	TRBJ2-7	CASSQGFGQWDYEQYF	TGTGCCAGCAGCCAAGGATTTGGGCAGTGGGACTACGAGCAGTACTTC
NA	NA	TRBV5-1	TRBJ2-3	CASSLAPRLPDTQYF	TGCGCCAGCAGCTTGGCCCCGCGACTGCCAGATACGCAGTATTTT
NA	NA	TRBV27	TRBJ1-4	CASSPLRTRGRAINEKLFF	TGTGCCAGCAGTCCCTTAAGGACCCGTGGGAGGGCAATTAATGAAAAACTGTTTTTT
NA	NA	TRBV5-1	TRBJ2-7	CASSLVGIYEQYF	TGCGCCAGCAGCTTGGTAGGAATCTACGAGCAGTACTTC
NA	NA	TRBV6-1	TRBJ2-7	CASSKEKSGDHEQYF	TGTGCCAGCAGTAAAGAAAAGTCAGGGGACCACGAGCAGTACTTC
TRBD2	NA	TRBV5-1	TRBJ2-1	CASSLASGGAGEQFF	TGCGCCAGCAGCTTGGCTAGCGGGGGGGCCGGGGAGCAGTTCTTC
TRBD1	NA	TRBV7-9	TRBJ1-1	CASSSGTGVPEAFF	TGTGCCAGCAGTTCAGGGACAGGGGTCCCTGAAGCTTTCTTT
NA	NA	TRBV4-3	TRBJ2-1	CASSQEFGSYNEQFF	TGCGCCAGCAGCCAAGAGTTTGGCTCCTACAATGAGCAGTTCTTC
NA	once	TRBV21-1	TRBJ2-4	CASSKSPGGPAKNIQYF	TGTGCCAGCAGCAAATCTCCGGGAGGGCCCGCCAAAAACATTCAGTACTTC
TRBD1	NA	TRBV25-1	TRBJ1-1	CASISGQGVEAFF	TGTGCCAGCATCAGCGGACAGGGCGTTGAAGCTTTCTTT
TRBD2	NA	TRBV7-7	TRBJ2-3	CASSLGLAGATDTQYF	TGTGCTAGCAGCTTAGGACTAGCGGGAGCCACAGATACGCAGTATTTT
NA	NA	TRBV7-9	TRBJ2-7	CASSLGRGPGHEQYF	TGTGCCAGCAGCCTGGGTCGGGGCCCCGGGCACGAGCAGTACTTC
TRBD1	NA	TRBV7-2	TRBJ1-3	CASITQGAQSGNTIYF	TGTGCCAGCATTACACAGGGGGCACAATCTGGAAACACCATATATTTT
NA	NA	TRBV14	TRBJ1-4	CASSQSVTNEKLFF	TGTGCCAGCAGCCAAAGTGTTACTAATGAAAAACTGTTTTTT
NA	once	TRBV5-1	TRBJ2-5	CASSLYPQETQYF	TGCGCCAGCAGCTTGTATCCCCAAGAGACCCAGTACTTC
NA	NA	TRBV5-1	TRBJ2-7	CASSLGLPGYEQYF	TGCGCCAGCAGCTTGGGACTACCTGGGTACGAGCAGTACTTC
NA	NA	TRBV6-5	TRBJ2-7	CASSYWGSGGTYEQYF	TGTGCCAGCAGTTACTGGGGTTCTGGCGGAACCTACGAGCAGTACTTC
NA	once	TRBV7-9	TRBJ1-3	CASSLEQGAGNTIYF	TGTGCCAGCAGCTTAGAACAGGGAGCTGGAAACACCATATATTTT
TRBD2	NA	TRBV4-3	TRBJ2-1	CASSQGGGSYNEQFF	TGCGCCAGCAGCCAAGGGGGGGGTAGCTACAATGAGCAGTTCTTC
NA	NA	TRBV11-2	TRBJ2-2	CASRVSRMNTGELFF	TGTGCCAGCAGGGTTAGCCGCATGAACACCGGGGAGCTGTTTTTT
NA	NA	TRBV9	TRBJ2-5	CASSSTVARRETQYF	TGTGCCAGCAGCTCAACAGTGGCGAGACGGGAGACCCAGTACTTC
NA	NA	TRBV14	TRBJ2-7	CASSQGLGTLRYEQYF	TGTGCCAGCAGCCAAGGCCTCGGGACCCTTCGCTACGAGCAGTACTTC
NA	NA	TRBV2	TRBJ2-5	CATQGGRGQETQYF	TGTGCCACCCAAGGGGGGCGGGGGCAGGAGACCCAGTACTTC
NA	NA	TRBV5-1	TRBJ2-1	CASSWGEGGYNEQFF	TGCGCCAGCAGCTGGGGTGAGGGGGGGTACAATGAGCAGTTCTTC
NA	few	TRBV7-2	TRBJ1-1	CASSSNPGREYEAFF	TGTGCCAGCAGCTCCAATCCCGGACGGGAATATGAAGCTTTCTTT
NA	NA	TRBV18	TRBJ1-4	CASSPGLNEKLFF	TGTGCCAGCTCACCGGGACTTAATGAAAAACTGTTTTTT
TRBD2	NA	TRBV10-3	TRBJ2-7	CAIAGLAGVSEQYF	TGTGCCATCGCAGGACTAGCGGGAGTCTCCGAGCAGTACTTC
NA	NA	TRBV4-1	TRBJ1-1	CASSQPFPRRNTEAFF	TGCGCCAGCAGCCAACCCTTCCCCAGGAGGAACACTGAAGCTTTCTTT
NA	few	TRBV7-2	TRBJ2-7	CASSLGGTGSYEQYF	TGTGCCAGCAGCTTAGGTGGCACCGGCTCCTACGAGCAGTACTTC
NA	NA	TRBV10-3	TRBJ2-1	CASTGTTYEQFF	TGTGCCAGTACCGGGACAACCTATGAGCAGTTCTTC
TRBD1	NA	TRBV15	TRBJ1-2	CATRTQGGATKGYTF	TGTGCCACCAGAACTCAAGGGGGCGCGACTAAAGGCTACACCTTC
NA	NA	TRBV5-1	TRBJ2-5	CASSFTVGRETQYF	TGCGCCAGCAGCTTCACAGTAGGGCGGGAGACCCAGTACTTC
NA	NA	TRBV2	TRBJ1-1	CASSVGPPGRSEAFF	TGTGCCAGCAGTGTGGGTCCCCCCGGGCGGAGTGAAGCTTTCTTT
NA	NA	TRBV9	TRBJ2-4	CASSPGRGKNIQYF	TGTGCCAGCAGCCCAGGTCGGGGCAAAAACATTCAGTACTTC
TRBD1	NA	TRBV4-1	TRBJ1-6	CASSQSSGQGSSYNSPLHF	TGCGCCAGCAGCCAATCATCGGGACAGGGGAGCTCCTATAATTCACCCCTCCACTTT
NA	NA	TRBV4-3	TRBJ2-1	CASSRGRGSYNEQFF	TGCGCCAGCAGCCGGGGACGGGGCTCCTACAATGAGCAGTTCTTC
TRBD1	NA	TRBV6-1	TRBJ1-1	CASRDRELTEAFF	TGTGCCAGCAGAGACAGGGAACTTACTGAAGCTTTCTTT
TRBD2	NA	TRBV6-6	TRBJ2-5	CASSWGGMQTQYF	TGTGCCAGCAGTTGGGGAGGGATGCAGACCCAGTACTTC